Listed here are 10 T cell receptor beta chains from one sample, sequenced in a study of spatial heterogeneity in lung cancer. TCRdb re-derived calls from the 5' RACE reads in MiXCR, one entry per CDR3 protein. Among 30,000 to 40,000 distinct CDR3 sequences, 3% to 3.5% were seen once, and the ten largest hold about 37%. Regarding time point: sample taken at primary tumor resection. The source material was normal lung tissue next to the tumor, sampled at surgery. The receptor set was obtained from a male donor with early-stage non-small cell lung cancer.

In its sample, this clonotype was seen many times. DNA of the CDR3: TGTGCCTGGAGTGTACTCGGAACTGAAGCTTTCTTT. Translation gives CAWSVLGTEAFF. The genes are TRBV30 and TRBJ1-1; D remains unclear. This CDR3 has 12 amino acids. Trimming shortened V by 0 bases and J by 5 bases, and 7 bases separated the two germline ends. CDR1 GTSNPN and CDR2 SVGIG come from the germline V gene (reference sequence). Complete variable domain (other parts from reference TRBV30 and TRBJ1-1): SQTIHQWPATLVQPVGSPLSLECTVEGTSNPNLYWYRQAAGRGLQLLFYSVGIGQISSEVPQNLSASRPQDRQFILSSKKLLLSDSGFYLCAWSVLGTEAFFGQGTRLTVV.

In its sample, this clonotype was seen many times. This CDR3 is CASSLVPASNTEAFF. The CDR3 nucleotides read TGTGCCAGCAGCTTAGTACCGGCATCGAACACTGAAGCTTTCTTT. This chain links TRBV7-3 with TRBJ1-1, with unresolved D. Looked up from germline, CDR1 is SGHTA and CDR2 is FQGTGA. The V gene lost 2 bases and the J gene lost 1 base, with 11 bases spanning the gap. The CDR3 totals 15 residues.

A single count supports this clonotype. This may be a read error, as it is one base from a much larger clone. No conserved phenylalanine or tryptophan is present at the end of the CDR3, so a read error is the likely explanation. CDR3 nucleotide sequence: TGCAGCGTAAAAAACCTTGACGGTCAAGAGACCCAGTACTAC. It is translated as CSVKNLDGQETQYY. The chain couples TRBV29-1 to TRBJ2-5; D not resolved. In germline, CDR1 is SQVTM, CDR2 ANQGSEA. Trimming removed 6 bases from V and 2 bases from J, with 16 bases in between. The CDR3 consists of 14 residues.

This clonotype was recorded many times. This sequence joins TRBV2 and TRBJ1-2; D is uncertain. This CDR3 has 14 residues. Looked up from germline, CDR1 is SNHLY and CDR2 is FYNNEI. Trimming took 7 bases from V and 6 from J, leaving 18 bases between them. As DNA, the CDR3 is TGTGCCAGCAACCTCCCGTTCGGGTTGGATGGCTACACCTTC. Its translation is CASNLPFGLDGYTF.

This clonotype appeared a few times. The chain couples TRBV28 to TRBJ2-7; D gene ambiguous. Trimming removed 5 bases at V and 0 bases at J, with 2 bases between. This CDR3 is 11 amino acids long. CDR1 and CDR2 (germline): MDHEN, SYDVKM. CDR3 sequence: CASSISYEQYF. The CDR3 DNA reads TGTGCCAGCAGTATCTCCTACGAGCAGTACTTC.

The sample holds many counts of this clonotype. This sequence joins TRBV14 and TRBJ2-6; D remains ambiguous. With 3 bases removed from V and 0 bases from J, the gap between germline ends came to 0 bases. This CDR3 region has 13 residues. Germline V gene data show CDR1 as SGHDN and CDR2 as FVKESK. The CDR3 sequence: CASSHSGANVLTF. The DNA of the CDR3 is TGTGCCAGCAGCCACTCTGGGGCCAACGTCCTGACTTTC.

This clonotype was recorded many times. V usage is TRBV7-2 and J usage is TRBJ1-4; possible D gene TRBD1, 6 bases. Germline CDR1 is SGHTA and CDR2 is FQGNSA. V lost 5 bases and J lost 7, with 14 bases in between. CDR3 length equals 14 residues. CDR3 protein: CASSPGTWGEKLFF. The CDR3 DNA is TGTGCCAGCAGCCCCGGGACATGGGGTGAAAAACTGTTTTTT.

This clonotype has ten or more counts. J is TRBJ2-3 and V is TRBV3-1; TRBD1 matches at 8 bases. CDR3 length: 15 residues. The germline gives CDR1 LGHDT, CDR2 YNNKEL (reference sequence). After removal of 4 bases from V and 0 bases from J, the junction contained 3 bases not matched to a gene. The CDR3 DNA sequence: TGTGCCAGCAGCCCACAGGGGGGTAGCACAGATACGCAGTATTTT. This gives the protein CASSPQGGSTDTQYF.

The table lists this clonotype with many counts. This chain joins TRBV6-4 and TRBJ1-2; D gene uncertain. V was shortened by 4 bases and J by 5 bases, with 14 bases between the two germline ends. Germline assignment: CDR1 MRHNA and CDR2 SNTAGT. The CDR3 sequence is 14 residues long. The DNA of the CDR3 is TGTGCCAGCAGTGCCCAGCCAGGAGGATATGGCTACACCTTC. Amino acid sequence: CASSAQPGGYGYTF.

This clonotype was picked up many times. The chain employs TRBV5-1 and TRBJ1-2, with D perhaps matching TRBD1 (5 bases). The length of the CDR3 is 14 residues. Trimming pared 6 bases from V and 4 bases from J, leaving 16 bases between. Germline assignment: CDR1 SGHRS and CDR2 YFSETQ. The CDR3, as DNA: TGCGCCAGCACCTCCTTAGGCCAGGGCTATGGCTACACCTTC. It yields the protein CASTSLGQGYGYTF.